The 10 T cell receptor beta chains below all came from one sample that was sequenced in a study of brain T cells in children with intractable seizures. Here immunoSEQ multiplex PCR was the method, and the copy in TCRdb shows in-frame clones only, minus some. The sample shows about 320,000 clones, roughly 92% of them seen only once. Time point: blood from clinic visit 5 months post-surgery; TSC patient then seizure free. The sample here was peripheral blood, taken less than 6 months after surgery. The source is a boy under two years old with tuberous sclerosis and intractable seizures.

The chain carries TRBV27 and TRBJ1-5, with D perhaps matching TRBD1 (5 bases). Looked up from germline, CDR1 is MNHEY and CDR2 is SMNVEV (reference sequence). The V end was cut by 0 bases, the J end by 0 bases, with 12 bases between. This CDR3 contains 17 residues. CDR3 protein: CASSLSGGITSNQPQHF. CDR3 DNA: TGTGCCAGCAGTTTATCGGGGGGGATTACTAGCAATCAGCCCCAGCATTTT.

The CDR3: CASSLAGNEQYF. The DNA of the CDR3 is TGTGCCAGCAGCTTAGCGGGGAACGAGCAGTACTTC. The chain links TRBV13 to TRBJ2-7; perhaps TRBD2 as D (5 bases). Germline-derived CDR1 and CDR2 are PRHDT and FYEKMQ (reference sequence). This CDR3 has 12 amino acids. V lost 1 base, J lost 5 bases, and 6 bases lay in between.

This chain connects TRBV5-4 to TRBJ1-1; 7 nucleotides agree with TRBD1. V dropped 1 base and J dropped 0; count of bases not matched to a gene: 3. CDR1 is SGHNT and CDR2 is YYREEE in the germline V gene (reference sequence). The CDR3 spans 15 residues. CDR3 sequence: CASSLRDSLNTEAFF. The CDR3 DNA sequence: TGTGCCAGCAGCTTGAGGGACAGCTTGAACACTGAAGCTTTCTTT.

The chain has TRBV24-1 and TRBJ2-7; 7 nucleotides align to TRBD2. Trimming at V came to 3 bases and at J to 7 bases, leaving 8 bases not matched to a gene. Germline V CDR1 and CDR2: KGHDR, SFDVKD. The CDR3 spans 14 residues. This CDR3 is CATSDPGGMGEQYF. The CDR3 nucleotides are TGTGCCACCAGTGATCCCGGGGGGATGGGGGAGCAGTACTTC.

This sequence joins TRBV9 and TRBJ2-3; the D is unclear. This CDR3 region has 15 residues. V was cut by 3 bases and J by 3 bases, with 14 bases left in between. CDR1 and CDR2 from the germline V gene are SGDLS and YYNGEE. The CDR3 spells CASSGSSTATDTQYF. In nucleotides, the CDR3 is TGTGCCAGCAGCGGATCATCGACGGCAACAGATACGCAGTATTTT.

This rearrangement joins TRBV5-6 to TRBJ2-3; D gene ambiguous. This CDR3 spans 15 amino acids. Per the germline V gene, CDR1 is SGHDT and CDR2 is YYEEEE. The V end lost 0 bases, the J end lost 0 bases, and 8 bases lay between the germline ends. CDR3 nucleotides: TGTGCCAGCAGCTTGGATCTATCTAGCACAGATACGCAGTATTTT. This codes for CASSLDLSSTDTQYF.

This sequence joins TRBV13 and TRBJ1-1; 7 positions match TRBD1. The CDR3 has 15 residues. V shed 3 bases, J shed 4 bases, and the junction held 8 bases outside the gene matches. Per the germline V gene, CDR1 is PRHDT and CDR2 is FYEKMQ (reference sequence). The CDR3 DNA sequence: TGTGCCAGCAGCTTGGGTCAGGGGGGTCCCACTGAAGCTTTCTTT. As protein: CASSLGQGGPTEAFF.

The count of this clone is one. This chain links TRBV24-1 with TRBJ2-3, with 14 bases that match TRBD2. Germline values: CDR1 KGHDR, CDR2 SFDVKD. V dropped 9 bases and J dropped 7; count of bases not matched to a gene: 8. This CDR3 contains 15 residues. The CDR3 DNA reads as TGTGCCACCGCAGGACTAGCGGGAGGTTTGAATACGCAGTATTTT. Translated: CATAGLAGGLNTQYF.

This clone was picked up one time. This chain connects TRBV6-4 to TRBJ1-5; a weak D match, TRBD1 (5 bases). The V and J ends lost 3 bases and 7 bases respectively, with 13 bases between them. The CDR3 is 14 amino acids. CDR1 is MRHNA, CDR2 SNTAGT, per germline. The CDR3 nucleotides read TGTGCCAGCAGTGAGACGGGGGAGAAGCAGCCCCAGCATTTT. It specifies CASSETGEKQPQHF.

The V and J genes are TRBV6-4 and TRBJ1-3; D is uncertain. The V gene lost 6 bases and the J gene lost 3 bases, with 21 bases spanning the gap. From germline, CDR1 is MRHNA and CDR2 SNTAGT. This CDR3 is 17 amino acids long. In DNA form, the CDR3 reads TGTGCCAGCAGCCTACGGCTGGGGAACCTTTTTGGAAACACCATATATTTT. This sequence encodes CASSLRLGNLFGNTIYF.